The clone carrying this T cell receptor beta chain has a single count. Primers: 60 Vbeta forward and 13 Jbeta reverse. Here immunoSEQ multiplex PCR was the method, and the copy in TCRdb shows in-frame clones only, minus some. The profile shows 150,000 or so clones, nearly 80% of them singletons. CDR3 length: 15 amino acids. V lost 1 base, J lost 2 bases, and 2 bases stayed unmatched. Germline CDR1 SGHTA, CDR2 FQGTGA. The data belong to a study of cytomegalovirus exposure and HLA in healthy donors. This receptor was taken from a woman aged 50 to 60 in good health and CMV-seropositive. V and J are TRBV7-3 and TRBJ2-1; TRBD1 aligns across 7 bases. The sequenced material came from PBMCs. CDR3: CASSLMTGTYNEQFF. The CDR3 DNA sequence: TGTGCCAGCAGCTTAATGACAGGGACCTACAATGAGCAGTTCTTC.